The present TCR beta chain was sequenced within a study of CD8 T cells in Susac syndrome. Purification of the CD8+ and CD4+ T cells relied on negative isolation, and TEMRA cells underwent FACS enrichment. When the RNA was reverse transcribed, random hexamers were used with an input of roughly 0.5 to 1 ug. A single record per CDR3 protein comes from TCRdb applying MiXCR to the immunoSEQ multiplex PCR reads. The sample has roughly 200,000 distinct CDR3 sequences; about 94% are singletons. Germline CDR1 GTSNPN, CDR2 SVGIG (reference sequence). The CDR3 runs 13 residues. Deletions cut 4 bases from V and 7 bases from J, with 16 bases between.

This sequence originates from a human donor in good health. Sequenced input: CD4+ T cells from PBMCs. The rearrangement joins TRBV30 to TRBJ2-5, with TRBD1 as a possible D gene (6 bases). CDR3 sequence reads: CAWNQYRDGTQYF. The CDR3 DNA reads as TGTGCCTGGAATCAATACAGGGACGGGACCCAGTACTTC.